This is a list of T cell receptor beta chains from one sample in a study of T cell responses to AZD1222 COVID-19 vaccine. Measured with immunoSEQ multiplex PCR; TCRdb has only the in-frame clones, and not every one. The data show 65,000 to 85,000 clones, 90% seen once. The sample in question was peripheral blood, obtained on day 0 of AZD1222 vaccination. These receptor sequences come from an adult in good health. Each CDR3 is given with its conserved first and last residue. The order of the fields is D gene, V gene, clone size, J gene, CDR3 protein, CDR3 DNA. A D gene is named only where the DNA matches it firmly. Clone size, where shown, is once, few, many, or a class for clones that have expanded.

.	TRBV5-4	once	TRBJ1-6	CASSYSGGKNSPLHF	TGTGCCAGCAGCTACAGTGGGGGTAAAAATTCACCCCTCCACTTT
.	TRBV3-1/TRBV3-2	.	TRBJ1-5	CASSLRGGQPQHF	TGTGCCAGCAGCCTGAGGGGAGGTCAGCCCCAGCATTTT
TRBD2	TRBV9	.	TRBJ2-7	CASSVEGTSGGAYEQYF	TGTGCCAGCAGCGTAGAAGGGACTAGCGGGGGAGCCTACGAGCAGTACTTC
.	TRBV7-2	.	TRBJ1-5	CASSAGRTVGSNQPQHF	TGTGCCAGCAGCGCCGGACGGACCGTGGGTAGCAATCAGCCCCAGCATTTT
.	TRBV19	once	TRBJ2-3	CASSLGGARADTQYF	TGTGCCAGTAGCCTAGGGGGGGCCCGGGCAGATACGCAGTATTTT
.	TRBV5-5	.	TRBJ2-7	CASSLRVAYEQYF	TGTGCCAGCAGCCTTCGGGTGGCCTACGAGCAGTACTTC
.	TRBV6-4	.	TRBJ1-5	CASSDSEHDLNQPQHF	TGTGCCAGCAGTGACTCTGAACACGACCTCAATCAGCCCCAGCATTTT
TRBD1	TRBV5-1	.	TRBJ1-6	CASSLETGGDSPLHF	TGCGCCAGCAGCTTAGAGACAGGGGGCGATTCACCCCTCCACTTT
.	TRBV6-1	.	TRBJ1-3	CASSEAGLPGNTIYF	TGTGCCAGCAGTGAAGCGGGGCTACCTGGAAACACCATATATTTT
TRBD1	TRBV7-3	.	TRBJ2-2	CASSPGQGVTGELFF	TGTGCCAGCAGTCCGGGACAGGGGGTCACCGGGGAGCTGTTTTTT
.	TRBV19	.	TRBJ2-1	CASSAGALYNEQFF	TGTGCCAGTAGTGCTGGGGCCCTCTACAATGAGCAGTTCTTC
.	TRBV11-3	.	TRBJ2-7	CASSVGGSYSYEQYF	TGTGCCAGCAGCGTGGGGGGTTCCTACTCCTACGAGCAGTACTTC
TRBD2	TRBV4-1	once	TRBJ2-5	CASSQDSSGGNQETQYF	TGCGCCAGCAGCCAAGATTCTAGCGGGGGTAACCAAGAGACCCAGTACTTC
.	TRBV28	.	TRBJ1-1	CTLQANQNTEAFF	TGTACCTTACAGGCGAACCAGAACACTGAAGCTTTCTTT
.	TRBV25-1	.	TRBJ2-7	CASSEWDLPYEQYF	TGTGCCAGCAGTGAGTGGGACCTCCCTTACGAGCAGTACTTC
.	TRBV16	.	TRBJ1-5	CASSQSSGDQPQHF	TGTGCCAGCAGCCAATCTTCCGGGGATCAGCCCCAGCATTTT
TRBD2	TRBV4-1	.	TRBJ2-7	CASSQGTSGYYEQYF	TGCGCCAGCAGCCAAGGGACTAGCGGATACTACGAGCAGTACTTC
.	TRBV19	once	TRBJ1-5	CASSITGGPPQHF	TGTGCCAGTAGTATTACGGGGGGCCCGCCCCAGCATTTT
TRBD1	TRBV11-1	.	TRBJ1-1	CASSFNTGVSTEAFF	TGTGCCAGCAGCTTTAACACAGGGGTCTCCACTGAAGCTTTCTTT
TRBD1	TRBV7-8	.	TRBJ1-4	CASSSRDRGNNEKLFF	TGTGCCAGCAGCTCCCGGGACAGGGGGAATAATGAAAAACTGTTTTTT
.	TRBV19	few	TRBJ1-1	CASSIQGGSSGTEAFF	TGTGCCAGTAGTATACAGGGAGGGTCCAGCGGCACTGAAGCTTTCTTT
.	TRBV28	once	TRBJ1-1	CASSPPGPKGMNTEAFF	TGTGCCAGCAGCCCCCCGGGGCCAAAGGGGATGAACACTGAAGCTTTCTTT